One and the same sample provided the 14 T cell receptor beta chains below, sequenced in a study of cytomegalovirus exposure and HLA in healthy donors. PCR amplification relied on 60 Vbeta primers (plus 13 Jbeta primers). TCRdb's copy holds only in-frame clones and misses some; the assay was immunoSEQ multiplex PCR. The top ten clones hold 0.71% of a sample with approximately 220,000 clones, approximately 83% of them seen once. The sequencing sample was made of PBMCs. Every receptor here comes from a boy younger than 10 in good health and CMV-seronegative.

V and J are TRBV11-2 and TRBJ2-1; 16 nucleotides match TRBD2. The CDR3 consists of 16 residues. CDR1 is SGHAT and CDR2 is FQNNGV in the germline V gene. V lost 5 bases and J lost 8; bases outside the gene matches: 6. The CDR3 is CASSTGTSGRAYEQFF. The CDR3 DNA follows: TGTGCCAGCAGCACCGGGACTAGCGGGAGGGCCTATGAGCAGTTCTTC.

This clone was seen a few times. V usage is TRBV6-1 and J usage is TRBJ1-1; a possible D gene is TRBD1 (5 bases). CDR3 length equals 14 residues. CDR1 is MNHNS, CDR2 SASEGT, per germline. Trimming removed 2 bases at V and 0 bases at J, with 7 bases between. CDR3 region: CASSEWGVNTEAFF. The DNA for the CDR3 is TGTGCCAGCAGTGAATGGGGGGTGAACACTGAAGCTTTCTTT.

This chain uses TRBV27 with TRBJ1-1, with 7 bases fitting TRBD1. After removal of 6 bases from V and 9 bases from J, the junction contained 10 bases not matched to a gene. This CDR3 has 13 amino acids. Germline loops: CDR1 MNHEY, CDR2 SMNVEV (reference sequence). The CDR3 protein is CASSLLGQSKAFF. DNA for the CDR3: TGTGCCAGCAGCCTTTTGGGACAGTCGAAAGCTTTCTTT.

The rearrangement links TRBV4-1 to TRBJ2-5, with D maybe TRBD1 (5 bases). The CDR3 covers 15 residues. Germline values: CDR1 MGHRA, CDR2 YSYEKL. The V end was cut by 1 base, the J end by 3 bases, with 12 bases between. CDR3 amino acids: CASSQGGASKETQYF. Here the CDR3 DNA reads TGCGCCAGCAGCCAAGGGGGCGCGAGTAAAGAGACCCAGTACTTC.

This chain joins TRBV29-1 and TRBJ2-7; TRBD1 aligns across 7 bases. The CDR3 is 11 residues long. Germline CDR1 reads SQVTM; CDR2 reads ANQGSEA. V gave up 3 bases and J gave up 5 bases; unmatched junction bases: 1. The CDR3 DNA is TGCAGCGTTGACACAGGGGACGAGCAGTACTTC. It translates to CSVDTGDEQYF.

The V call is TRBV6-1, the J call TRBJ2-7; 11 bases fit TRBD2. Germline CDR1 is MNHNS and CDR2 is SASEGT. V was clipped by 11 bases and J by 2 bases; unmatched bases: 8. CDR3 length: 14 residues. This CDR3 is CAVSGGDSTYEQYF. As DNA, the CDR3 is TGTGCCGTTAGCGGGGGGGACTCTACCTACGAGCAGTACTTC.

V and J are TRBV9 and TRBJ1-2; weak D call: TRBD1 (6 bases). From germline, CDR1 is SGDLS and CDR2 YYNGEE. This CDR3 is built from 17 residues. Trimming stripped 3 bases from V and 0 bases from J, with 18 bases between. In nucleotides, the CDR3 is TGTGCCAGCAGCGGCACGAGGGAGGGGGTCTCTAACTATGGCTACACCTTC. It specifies CASSGTREGVSNYGYTF.

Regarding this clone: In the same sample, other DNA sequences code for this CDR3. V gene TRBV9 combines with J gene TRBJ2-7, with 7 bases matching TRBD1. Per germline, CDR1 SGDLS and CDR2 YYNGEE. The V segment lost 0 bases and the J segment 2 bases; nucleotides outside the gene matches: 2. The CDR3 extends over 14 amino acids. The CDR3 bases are TGTGCCAGCAGCGTAGGGCAGGGGGCCTACGAGCAGTACTTC. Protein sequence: CASSVGQGAYEQYF.

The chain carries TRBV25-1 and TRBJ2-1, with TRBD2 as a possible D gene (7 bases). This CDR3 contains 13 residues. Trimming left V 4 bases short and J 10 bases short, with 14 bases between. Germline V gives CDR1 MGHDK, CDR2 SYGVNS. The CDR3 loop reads CASSVAGAPEQFF. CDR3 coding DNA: TGTGCCAGCAGTGTGGCGGGGGCGCCGGAGCAGTTCTTC.

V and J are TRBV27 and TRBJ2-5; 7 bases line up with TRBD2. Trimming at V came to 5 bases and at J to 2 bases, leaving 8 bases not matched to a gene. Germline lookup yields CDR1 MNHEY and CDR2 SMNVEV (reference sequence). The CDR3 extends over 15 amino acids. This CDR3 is CASSPQLALQETQYF. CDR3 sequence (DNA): TGTGCCAGCAGTCCCCAACTAGCGTTACAAGAGACCCAGTACTTC.

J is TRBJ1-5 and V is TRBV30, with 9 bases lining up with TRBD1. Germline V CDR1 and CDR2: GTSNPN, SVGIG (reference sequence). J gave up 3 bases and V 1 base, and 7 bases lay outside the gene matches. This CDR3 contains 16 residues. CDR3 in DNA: TGTGCCTGGAGTGGGGGACAGGGAGAAGTCAATCAGCCCCAGCATTTT. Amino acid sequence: CAWSGGQGEVNQPQHF.

CDR3: CASSNTRTGSEGGSNQPQHF. The CDR3 bases are TGTGCCAGCTCAAATACGCGGACAGGGAGTGAGGGTGGAAGCAATCAGCCCCAGCATTTT. The V call is TRBV2, the J call TRBJ1-5; TRBD1 aligns across 8 bases. V lost 8 bases to trimming and J lost 1 base; unmatched junction nucleotides: 22. Germline CDR1 and CDR2: SNHLY and FYNNEI. The CDR3 totals 20 residues.

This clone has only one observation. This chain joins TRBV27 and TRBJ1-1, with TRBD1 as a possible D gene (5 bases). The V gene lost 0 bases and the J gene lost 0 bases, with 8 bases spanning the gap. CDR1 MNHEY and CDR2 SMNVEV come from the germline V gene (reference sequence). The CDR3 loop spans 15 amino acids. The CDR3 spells CASSLSGQLNTEAFF. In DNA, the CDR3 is TGTGCCAGCAGTTTATCGGGGCAGCTGAACACTGAAGCTTTCTTT.

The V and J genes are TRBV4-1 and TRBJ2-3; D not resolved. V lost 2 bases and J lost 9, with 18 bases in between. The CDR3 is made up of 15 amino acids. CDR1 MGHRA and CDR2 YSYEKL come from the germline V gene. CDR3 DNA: TGCGCCAGCAGCCAACTCGACCCGGAGCGTTTCACGCAGTATTTT. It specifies CASSQLDPERFTQYF.